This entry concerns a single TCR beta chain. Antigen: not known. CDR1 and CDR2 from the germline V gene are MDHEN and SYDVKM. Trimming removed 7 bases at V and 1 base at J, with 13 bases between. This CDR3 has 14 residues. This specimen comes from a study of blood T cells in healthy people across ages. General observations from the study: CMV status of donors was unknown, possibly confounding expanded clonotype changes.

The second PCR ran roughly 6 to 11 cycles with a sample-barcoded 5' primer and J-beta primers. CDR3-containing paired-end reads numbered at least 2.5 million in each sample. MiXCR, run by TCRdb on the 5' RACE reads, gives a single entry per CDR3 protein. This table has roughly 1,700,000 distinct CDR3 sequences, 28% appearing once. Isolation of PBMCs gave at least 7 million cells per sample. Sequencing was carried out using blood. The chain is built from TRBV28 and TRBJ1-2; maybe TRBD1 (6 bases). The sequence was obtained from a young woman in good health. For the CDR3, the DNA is TGTGCCAGCATTGGAAGGGGGTTTAACTATGGCTACACCTTC. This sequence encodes CASIGRGFNYGYTF.